This T cell receptor beta chain derives from a study of blood T cell repertoires in COVID-19. Authors' data handling: Researchers report that nucleated cell counts were estimated from reference gene primer amplification. TCRdb's copy holds only in-frame clones and misses some; the assay was immunoSEQ multiplex PCR. That table furnishes V, J and clone size, whereas the DNA furnished D and trimming. The sample lists about 310,000 clones; around 87% were seen once. The clonotype was recovered from a man aged 45 to 65 with active or convalescent COVID-19. The material sequenced was peripheral blood.

The CDR3 sequence: CSASRTITGVETQYF. The CDR3 nucleotides are TGCAGTGCTAGTCGTACTATAACAGGGGTGGAGACCCAGTACTTC. This chain uses TRBV20-1 with TRBJ2-5; 7 bases match TRBD1. Germline CDR1 DFQATT, CDR2 SNEGSKA (reference sequence). The J segment lost 5 bases and the V segment lost 3 bases, leaving 12 bases of the junction unmatched. CDR3 length: 15 residues.